A single TCR beta chain is shown here with its context. The antigen is undetermined. This sample stems from a study of T cells in Graves' hyperthyroidism and ophthalmopathy. Study-wide results and caveats: Blood also carried most thyroid clonotypes expanded above 0.001.

Template material for amplifying TCR beta CDR3 regions consisted of RNA transcripts. First-round RT-PCR with HTBI primers amplified the TCR CDR3 region. MiXCR, applied by TCRdb to the multiplex PCR reads, yields one record per CDR3 protein. In the table there are approximately 350,000 distinct CDR3 sequences, around 15% of which are singletons. V was shortened by 1 base and J by 3 bases, with 7 bases between the two germline ends. Germline CDR1 reads SGHTA; CDR2 reads FQGNSA. CDR3 length: 15 residues. The gene calls are TRBV7-2 and TRBJ2-6; D is ambiguous. The sequence derives from a woman in her sixties or seventies with Graves' ophthalmopathy. Source material: blood. For the CDR3, the DNA is TGTACCAGCAGCTTAGGATCTCATGGGGCCAACGTCCTGACTTTC. Translation gives CTSSLGSHGANVLTF.